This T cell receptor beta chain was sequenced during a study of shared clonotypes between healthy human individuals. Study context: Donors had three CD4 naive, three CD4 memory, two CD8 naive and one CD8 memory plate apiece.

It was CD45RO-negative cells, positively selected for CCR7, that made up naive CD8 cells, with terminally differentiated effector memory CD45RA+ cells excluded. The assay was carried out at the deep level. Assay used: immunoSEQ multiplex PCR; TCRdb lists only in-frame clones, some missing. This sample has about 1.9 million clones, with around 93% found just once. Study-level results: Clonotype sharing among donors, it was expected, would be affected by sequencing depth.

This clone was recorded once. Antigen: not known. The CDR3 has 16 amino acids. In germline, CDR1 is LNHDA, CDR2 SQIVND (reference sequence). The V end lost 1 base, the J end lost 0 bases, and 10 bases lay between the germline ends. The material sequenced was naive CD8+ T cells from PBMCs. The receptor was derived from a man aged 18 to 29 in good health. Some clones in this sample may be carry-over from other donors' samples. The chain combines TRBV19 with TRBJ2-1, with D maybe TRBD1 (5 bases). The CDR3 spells CASSIVRGSSYNEQFF. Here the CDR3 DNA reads TGTGCCAGTAGTATAGTTAGGGGAAGCTCCTACAATGAGCAGTTCTTC.